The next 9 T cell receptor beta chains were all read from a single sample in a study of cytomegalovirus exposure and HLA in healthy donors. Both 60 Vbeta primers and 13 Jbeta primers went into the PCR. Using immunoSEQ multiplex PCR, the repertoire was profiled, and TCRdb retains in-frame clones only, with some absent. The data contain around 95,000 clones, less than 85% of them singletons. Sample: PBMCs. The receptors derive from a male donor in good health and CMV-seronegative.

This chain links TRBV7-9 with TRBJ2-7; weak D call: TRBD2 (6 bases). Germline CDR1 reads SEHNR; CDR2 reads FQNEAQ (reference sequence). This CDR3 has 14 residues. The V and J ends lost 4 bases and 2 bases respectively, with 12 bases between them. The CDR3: CASSWRVGPYEQYF. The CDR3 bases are TGTGCCAGCAGCTGGAGGGTGGGGCCCTACGAGCAGTACTTC. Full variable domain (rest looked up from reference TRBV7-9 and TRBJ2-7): DTGVSQNPRHKITKRGQNVTFRCDPISEHNRLYWYRQTLGQGPEFLTYFQNEAQLEKSRLLSDRFSAERPKGSFSTLEIQRTEQGDSAMYLCASSWRVGPYEQYFGPGTRLTVT.

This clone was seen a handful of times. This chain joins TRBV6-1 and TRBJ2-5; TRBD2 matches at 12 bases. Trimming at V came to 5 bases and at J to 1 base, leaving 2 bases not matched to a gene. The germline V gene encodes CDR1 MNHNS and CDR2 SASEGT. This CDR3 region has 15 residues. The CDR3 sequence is CASSSTSGSQETQYF. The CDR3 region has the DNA TGTGCCAGCAGTTCGACTAGCGGGAGCCAAGAGACCCAGTACTTC.

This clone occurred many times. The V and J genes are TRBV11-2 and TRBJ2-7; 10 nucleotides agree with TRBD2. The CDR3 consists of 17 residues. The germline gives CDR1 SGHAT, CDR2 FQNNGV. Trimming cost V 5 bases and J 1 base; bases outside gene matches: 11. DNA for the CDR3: TGTGCCAGCAGCCGTCGTGCCGGGACTAGCGTTTCCTACGAGCAGTACTTC. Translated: CASSRRAGTSVSYEQYF.

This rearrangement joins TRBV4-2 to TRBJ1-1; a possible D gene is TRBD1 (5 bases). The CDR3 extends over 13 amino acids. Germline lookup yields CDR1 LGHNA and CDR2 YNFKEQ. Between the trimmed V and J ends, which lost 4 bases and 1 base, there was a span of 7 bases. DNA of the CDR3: TGTGCCAGCAGCCTCGACAGGAACACTGAAGCTTTCTTT. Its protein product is CASSLDRNTEAFF.

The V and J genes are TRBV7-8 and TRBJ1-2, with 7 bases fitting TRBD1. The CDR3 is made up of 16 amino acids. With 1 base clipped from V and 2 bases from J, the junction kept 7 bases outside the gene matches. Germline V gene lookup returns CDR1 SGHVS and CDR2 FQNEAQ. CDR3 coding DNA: TGTGCCAGCAGCTTAGAGGGAAGACAGGGAAACTATGGCTACACCTTC. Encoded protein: CASSLEGRQGNYGYTF.

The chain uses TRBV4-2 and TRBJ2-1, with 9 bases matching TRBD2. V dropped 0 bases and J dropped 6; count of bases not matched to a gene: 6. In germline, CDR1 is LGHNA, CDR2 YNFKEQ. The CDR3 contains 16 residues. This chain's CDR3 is CASSQDWREGINEQFF. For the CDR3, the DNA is TGTGCCAGCAGCCAAGACTGGCGGGAGGGCATCAATGAGCAGTTCTTC.

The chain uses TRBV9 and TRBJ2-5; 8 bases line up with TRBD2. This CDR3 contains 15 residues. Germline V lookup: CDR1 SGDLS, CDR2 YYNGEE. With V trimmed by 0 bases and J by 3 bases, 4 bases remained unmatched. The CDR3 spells CASSVARAGEETQYF. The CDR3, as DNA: TGTGCCAGCAGCGTAGCTAGAGCGGGAGAAGAGACCCAGTACTTC.

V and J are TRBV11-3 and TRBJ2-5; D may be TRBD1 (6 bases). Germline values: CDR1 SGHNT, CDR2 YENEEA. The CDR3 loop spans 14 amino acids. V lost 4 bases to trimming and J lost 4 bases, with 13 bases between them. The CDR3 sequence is CASSSDVQGETQYF. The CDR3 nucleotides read TGTGCCAGCAGCTCTGATGTACAGGGAGAGACCCAGTACTTC.

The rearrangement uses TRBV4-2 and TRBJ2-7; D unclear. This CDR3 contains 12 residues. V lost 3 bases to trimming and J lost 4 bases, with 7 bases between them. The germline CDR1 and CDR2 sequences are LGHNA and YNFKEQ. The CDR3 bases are TGTGCCAGCAGCCAGAACAGATACGAGCAGTACTTC. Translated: CASSQNRYEQYF.